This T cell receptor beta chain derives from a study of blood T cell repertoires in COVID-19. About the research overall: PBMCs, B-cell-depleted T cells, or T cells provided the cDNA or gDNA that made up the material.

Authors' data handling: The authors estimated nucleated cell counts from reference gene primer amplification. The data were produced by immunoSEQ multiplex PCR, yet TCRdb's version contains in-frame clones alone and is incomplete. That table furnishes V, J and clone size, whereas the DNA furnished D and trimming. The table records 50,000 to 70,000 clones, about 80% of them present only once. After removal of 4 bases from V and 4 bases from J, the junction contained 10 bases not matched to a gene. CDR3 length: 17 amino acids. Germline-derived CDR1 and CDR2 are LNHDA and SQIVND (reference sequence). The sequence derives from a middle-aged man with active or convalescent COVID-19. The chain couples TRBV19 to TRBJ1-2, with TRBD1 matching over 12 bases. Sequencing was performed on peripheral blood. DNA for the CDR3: TGTGCCAGTAGTAACCAAGCCGGGACAGGGGGCGGCTATGGCTACACCTTC. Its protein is CASSNQAGTGGGYGYTF.